The T cell receptor (beta chain) described here comes from a study of T cells after yellow fever vaccination. General study points: The secondary response showed a weaker magnitude and a faster peak, day 5 versus 15. There was a possibility that FACS-sorted repertoires contained abundant clonotypes contaminating from the bulk population.

The CDR3 sequence is 14 residues long. Trimming left V 3 bases short and J 6 bases short, with 15 bases between. Germline loops: CDR1 SGHRS, CDR2 YFSETQ. Template switching with 5'RACE generated the TCR cDNA and added a universal primer site and UMIs. TCRdb independently ran MiXCR on the 5' RACE reads; one entry per CDR3 protein. This repertoire shows about 510,000 distinct CDR3 sequences, 21% found once; its top ten account for 16%. About this clonotype: Its specificity is not known.

The genes are TRBV5-1 and TRBJ1-1; the D gene is possibly TRBD1 (5 bases). The clonotype originates from a man aged 18-30 years who received the YFV17D yellow fever vaccine. The sequencing used PBMCs, collected 20 to 25 days after the first yellow fever vaccination. This CDR3 is CASSSFNTGAEAFF. DNA of the CDR3: TGCGCCAGCAGCTCCTTTAACACGGGGGCTGAAGCTTTCTTT.